One and the same sample provided the 7 T cell receptor beta chains below, sequenced in a study of response to subunit inactivated influenza vaccine. Using its own MiXCR run on the RT-PCR reads, TCRdb lists one record per CDR3 protein. Counted here are a few hundred thousand distinct CDR3 sequences, 12% to 15% occurring once; the ten biggest clones make up roughly 10%. The material was PBMCs from blood, obtained 11 to 12 days after vaccination. These TCRs come from a man aged 50-59 years who received an inactivated influenza vaccine.

This clonotype was picked up a small number of times. The chain employs TRBV20-1 and TRBJ2-7; D unresolved. Trimming shortened V by 3 bases and J by 4 bases, and 7 bases separated the two germline ends. The germline V gene has CDR1 DFQATT and CDR2 SNEGSKA (reference sequence). This CDR3 contains 11 residues. CDR3 sequence (DNA): TGCAGTGCTAGTCACCTTTACGAGCAGTACTTC. Its translation is CSASHLYEQYF.

This clonotype was counted ten times or more. This chain connects TRBV20-1 to TRBJ2-7; a possible D gene is TRBD2 (5 bases). The V end was cut by 1 base, the J end by 7 bases, with 17 bases between. CDR3 length: 14 residues. Per germline, CDR1 DFQATT and CDR2 SNEGSKA (reference sequence). Here the CDR3 DNA reads TGCAGTGCTAGAGGGGAGATGGGGTTGGGGGAGCAGTACTTC. Amino acid sequence: CSARGEMGLGEQYF.

This clonotype appeared many times. The chain carries TRBV12-3 or TRBV12-4 and TRBJ1-5, with 9 bases matching TRBD1. CDR3 length: 16 residues. J was trimmed by 0 bases and V by 6 bases; bases with no gene match: 6. Here the CDR3 reads CASRKGQGYSNQPQHF. The CDR3 DNA is TGTGCCAGCAGAAAGGGACAGGGCTATAGCAATCAGCCCCAGCATTTT.

This clonotype came up many times. The chain uses TRBV12-3 or TRBV12-4 and TRBJ2-5, with TRBD1 matching 10 bases. This CDR3 is 15 amino acids long. With V trimmed by 6 bases and J by 4 bases, 8 bases remained unmatched. The CDR3, as DNA: TGTGCCAGCAGGATTACGGGACAGGGGCGAGAGACCCAGTACTTC. Its translation is CASRITGQGRETQYF.

The V gene is TRBV11-2, the J gene TRBJ2-3; D gene ambiguous. Germline CDR1 SGHAT, CDR2 FQNNGV. This CDR3 has 14 residues. V was cut by 5 bases and J by 4 bases, with 13 bases left in between. CDR3 bases: TGTGCCAGCAGCCCAGCCGCGCGAGCAGATACGCAGTATTTT. Residues: CASSPAARADTQYF.

The chain has TRBV11-2 and TRBJ2-1; 8 bases are shared with TRBD2. The junction had 8 bases not matched to a gene; V was cut back by 5 bases and J by 5 bases. CDR3 length: 15 residues. Germline V lookup: CDR1 SGHAT, CDR2 FQNNGV. CDR3 sequence: CASSVSGTAHNEQFF. CDR3 DNA sequence: TGTGCCAGCAGCGTTAGCGGGACCGCTCACAATGAGCAGTTCTTC.

This clonotype was seen only a few times. The chain combines TRBV12-3 or TRBV12-4 with TRBJ2-7; maybe TRBD2 (5 bases). V gave up 6 bases and J gave up 5 bases, with 14 bases separating them. The CDR3 covers 13 residues. The CDR3 loop is CASSTTRRNEQYF. CDR3 nucleotide sequence: TGTGCCAGCAGCACCACGAGGAGGAACGAGCAGTACTTC.